A selection of T cell receptor beta chains follows, all from one sample in a study of blood T cells in healthy people across ages. TCRdb used MiXCR to reprocess the 5' RACE reads, holding one entry per CDR3 protein. The sample gives about 1,000,000 distinct CDR3 sequences, around 43% of which show up once; approximately 20% is in the top ten. Sequencing input: blood. These receptors were collected from a woman in her fifties or sixties in good health. Both conserved end residues are part of each CDR3. Each record gives: J gene, D gene, V gene, clone size, CDR3 protein, CDR3 DNA. D genes are given only for firm matches. The size of a clone is reported for some rows only, either as once, few or many, or as a class for expanded clones.

j_gene: TRBJ2-3; d_gene: TRBD2; v_gene: TRBV7-9; abundance: .; CDR3aa: CASSLLAEGTQYF; CDR3nt: TGTGCCAGCAGCTTACTAGCGGAAGGAACGCAGTATTTT
j_gene: TRBJ2-3; d_gene: .; v_gene: TRBV12-5; abundance: few; CDR3aa: CASGLGGSGRWADTQYF; CDR3nt: TGTGCTAGTGGTTTGGGTGGTAGCGGAAGATGGGCAGATACGCAGTATTTT
j_gene: TRBJ2-1; d_gene: .; v_gene: TRBV9; abundance: .; CDR3aa: CASSVGLVSYNEQFF; CDR3nt: TGTGCCAGCAGCGTAGGACTAGTTAGCTACAATGAGCAGTTCTTC
j_gene: TRBJ2-3; d_gene: TRBD2; v_gene: TRBV20-1; abundance: few; CDR3aa: CSAGLAGFTDTQYF; CDR3nt: TGCAGTGCCGGACTAGCGGGGTTCACAGATACGCAGTATTTT
j_gene: TRBJ2-3; d_gene: .; v_gene: TRBV4-1; abundance: .; CDR3aa: CASSPRRASSTDTQYF; CDR3nt: TGCGCCAGCAGTCCACGTCGAGCGTCTAGCACAGATACGCAGTATTTT
j_gene: TRBJ2-2; d_gene: .; v_gene: TRBV4-2; abundance: .; CDR3aa: CASSHKWEALFF; CDR3nt: TGTGCCAGCAGCCATAAATGGGAGGCGCTGTTTTTT
j_gene: TRBJ2-1; d_gene: .; v_gene: TRBV7-9; abundance: few; CDR3aa: CASSLVQGYNEQFF; CDR3nt: TGTGCCAGCAGCTTAGTTCAAGGTTACAATGAGCAGTTCTTC
j_gene: TRBJ2-7; d_gene: .; v_gene: TRBV7-2; abundance: many; CDR3aa: CASSPIGGRYEQYF; CDR3nt: TGTGCCAGCAGCCCAATTGGGGGGCGTTACGAGCAGTACTTC
j_gene: TRBJ2-4; d_gene: TRBD2; v_gene: TRBV7-8; abundance: .; CDR3aa: CASSLFPGLAGERSIQYF; CDR3nt: TGTGCCAGCAGCTTATTCCCGGGACTAGCGGGAGAGAGAAGCATTCAGTACTTC
j_gene: TRBJ1-2; d_gene: .; v_gene: TRBV7-9; abundance: .; CDR3aa: CASSLGSDYTF; CDR3nt: TGTGCCAGCAGCTTAGGGTCCGACTACACCTTC
j_gene: TRBJ2-1; d_gene: TRBD2; v_gene: TRBV10-3; abundance: .; CDR3aa: CAIRPGLAGEQFF; CDR3nt: TGTGCCATCAGACCGGGACTAGCTGGTGAGCAGTTCTTC